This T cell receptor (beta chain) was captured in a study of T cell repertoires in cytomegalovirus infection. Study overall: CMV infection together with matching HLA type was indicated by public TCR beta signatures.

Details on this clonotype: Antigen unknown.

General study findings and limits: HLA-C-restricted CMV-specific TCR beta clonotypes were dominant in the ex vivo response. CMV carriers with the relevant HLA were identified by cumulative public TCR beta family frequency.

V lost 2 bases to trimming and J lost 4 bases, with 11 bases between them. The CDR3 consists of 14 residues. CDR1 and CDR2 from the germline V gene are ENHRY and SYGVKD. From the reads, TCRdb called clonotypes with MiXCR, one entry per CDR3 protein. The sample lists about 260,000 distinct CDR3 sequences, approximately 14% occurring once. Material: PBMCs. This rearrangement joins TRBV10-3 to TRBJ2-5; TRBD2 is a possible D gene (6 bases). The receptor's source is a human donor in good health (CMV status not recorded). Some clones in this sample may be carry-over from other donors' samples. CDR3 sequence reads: CAISEGDLIETQYF. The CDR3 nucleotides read TGTGCCATCAGTGAGGGGGACTTAATAGAGACCCAGTACTTC.